These T cell receptor beta chains were read from a single sample in a study of cytomegalovirus exposure and HLA in healthy donors. Only in-frame clones appear in the TCRdb table, and some are missing; sequencing was by immunoSEQ multiplex PCR. Here the sample spans tens of thousands of clones, roughly 79% being singletons. Sequenced input: PBMCs. These receptors all stem from a man younger than 40 in good health and CMV-seronegative. The CDR3 runs from the conserved cysteine through the conserved F or W. A D gene is named only where the DNA matches it firmly. Clone size is given for some rows only: seen once, a few or many times, or a class if the clone is expanded.

V gene,J gene,clone size,D gene,CDR3 protein,CDR3 DNA
TRBV6-5,TRBJ1-1,NA,NA,CASTKGGREAFF,TGTGCCAGCACTAAGGGGGGGCGTGAAGCTTTCTTT
TRBV7-8,TRBJ2-3,NA,NA,CASSGIAVTDTQYF,TGTGCCAGCAGCGGAATAGCGGTCACAGATACGCAGTATTTT
TRBV4-1,TRBJ2-7,NA,TRBD2,CASSQDSGGLEQYF,TGCGCCAGCAGCCAAGATAGCGGGGGGCTCGAGCAGTACTTC
TRBV7-8,TRBJ1-5,NA,TRBD1,CASSPGQGRNQPQHF,TGTGCCAGCAGCCCGGGACAGGGGCGCAATCAGCCCCAGCATTTT
TRBV13,TRBJ1-1,NA,NA,CASSLGVGESVIRGPEAFF,TGTGCCAGCAGCTTAGGAGTGGGAGAAAGCGTGATAAGAGGACCTGAAGCTTTCTTT
TRBV6-5,TRBJ1-1,NA,NA,CASSQTGSMNTEAFF,TGTGCCAGCAGTCAGACCGGGAGTATGAACACTGAAGCTTTCTTT
TRBV25-1,TRBJ2-4,NA,NA,CASSGQGGKAKNIQYF,TGTGCCAGCAGTGGCCAGGGTGGTAAAGCCAAAAACATTCAGTACTTC
TRBV2,TRBJ1-1,NA,TRBD1,CASRKGQQHTEAFF,TGTGCCAGCAGAAAGGGACAGCAACACACTGAAGCTTTCTTT
TRBV6-1,TRBJ1-1,few,NA,CASRTNTEAFF,TGTGCCAGTAGAACTAACACTGAAGCTTTCTTT
TRBV12-5,TRBJ1-1,NA,NA,CASGLFPGMNTEAFF,TGTGCTAGTGGTTTGTTCCCAGGCATGAACACTGAGGCTTTCTTT
TRBV7-8,TRBJ2-3,once,TRBD2,CASSLVFRTSGTRMDLDTQYF,TGTGCCAGCAGCTTAGTTTTTCGGACTAGCGGGACCCGTATGGATTTAGATACGCAGTATTTT
TRBV10-3,TRBJ1-5,NA,NA,CAISQPGFDNQPQHF,TGTGCCATCAGCCAACCCGGGTTCGACAATCAGCCCCAGCATTTT
TRBV25-1,TRBJ1-5,few,NA,CASSVQGQPQHF,TGTGCCAGCAGTGTACAGGGTCAGCCCCAGCATTTT
TRBV18,TRBJ1-4,NA,NA,CASSPRMTAGEEKLFF,TGTGCCAGCTCACCCAGAATGACAGCCGGCGAGGAAAAACTGTTTTTT
TRBV7-7,TRBJ2-1,NA,NA,CASSLSQGGTSEQFF,TGTGCCAGCAGCTTGTCCCAAGGAGGTACTAGTGAGCAGTTCTTC
TRBV11-3,TRBJ2-2,few,TRBD1,CASSLTGTENTGELFF,TGTGCCAGCAGCCTTACCGGGACAGAGAACACCGGGGAGCTGTTTTTT
TRBV19,TRBJ1-1,few,NA,CASSGQLNTEAFF,TGTGCCAGTAGTGGACAGCTGAACACTGAAGCTTTCTTT